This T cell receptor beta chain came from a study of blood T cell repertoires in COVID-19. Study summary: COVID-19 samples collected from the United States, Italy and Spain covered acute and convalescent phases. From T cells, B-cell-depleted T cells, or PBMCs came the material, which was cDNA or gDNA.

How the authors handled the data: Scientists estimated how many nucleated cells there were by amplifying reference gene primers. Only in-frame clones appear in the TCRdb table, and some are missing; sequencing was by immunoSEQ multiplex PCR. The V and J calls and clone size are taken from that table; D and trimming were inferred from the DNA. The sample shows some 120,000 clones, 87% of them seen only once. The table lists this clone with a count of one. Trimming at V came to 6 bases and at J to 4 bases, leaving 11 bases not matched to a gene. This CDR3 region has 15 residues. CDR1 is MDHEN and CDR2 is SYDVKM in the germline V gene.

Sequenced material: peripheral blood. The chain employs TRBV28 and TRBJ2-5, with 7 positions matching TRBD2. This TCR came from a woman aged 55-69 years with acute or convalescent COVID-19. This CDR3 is CASSPPGRRGETQYF. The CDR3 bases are TGTGCCAGCAGCCCCCCCGGGAGGAGGGGAGAGACCCAGTACTTC.